This entry describes one T cell receptor beta chain. The sample originates from a study of control samples from healthy donors and cancer patients. TCRdb's table, derived via immunoSEQ multiplex PCR, lists solely in-frame clones and lacks some. The sample lists 160,000 or so clones; roughly 94% were seen once. CDR3 length equals 14 residues. Germline loops: CDR1 SGHRS, CDR2 YFSETQ. V lost 4 bases and J lost 0, with 8 bases in between. This TCR was recovered from a woman aged 40-49 years in good health. Sequencing used blood. The V call is TRBV5-1, the J call TRBJ1-3; D gene ambiguous. As DNA, the CDR3 is TGCGCCAGCAGCGACACAGCCTCTGGAAACACCATATATTTT. This sequence encodes CASSDTASGNTIYF.